Sequencing of this T cell receptor beta chain was carried out in a study of T cells in localized non-small cell lung cancer. Sequencing was performed with immunoSEQ multiplex PCR; in TCRdb, only in-frame clones are kept and a portion is missing. The table records about 3,000 clones, roughly 25% of them present only once. The germline V gene has CDR1 SGHNT and CDR2 YENEEA. V dropped 5 bases and J dropped 1; count of bases not matched to a gene: 9. CDR3 length equals 16 residues. This clone was counted only a few times. The starting material was lung tumor tissue, obtained before any cancer treatment. The sequence derives from a man aged 35 to 69 with stage III lung adenocarcinoma. V and J are TRBV11-3 and TRBJ1-1; 8 positions match TRBD1. The CDR3 bases are TGTGCCAGCAGCCAGGGGGCACGAAGGCGGAACACTGAAGCTTTCTTT. This sequence encodes CASSQGARRRNTEAFF. Complete variable domain (other parts from reference TRBV11-3 and TRBJ1-1): EAGVVQSPRYKIIEKKQPVAFWCNPISGHNTLYWYLQNLGQGPELLIRYENEEAVDDSQLPKDRFSAERLKGVDSTLKIQPAELGDSAVYLCASSQGARRRNTEAFFGQGTRLTVV.